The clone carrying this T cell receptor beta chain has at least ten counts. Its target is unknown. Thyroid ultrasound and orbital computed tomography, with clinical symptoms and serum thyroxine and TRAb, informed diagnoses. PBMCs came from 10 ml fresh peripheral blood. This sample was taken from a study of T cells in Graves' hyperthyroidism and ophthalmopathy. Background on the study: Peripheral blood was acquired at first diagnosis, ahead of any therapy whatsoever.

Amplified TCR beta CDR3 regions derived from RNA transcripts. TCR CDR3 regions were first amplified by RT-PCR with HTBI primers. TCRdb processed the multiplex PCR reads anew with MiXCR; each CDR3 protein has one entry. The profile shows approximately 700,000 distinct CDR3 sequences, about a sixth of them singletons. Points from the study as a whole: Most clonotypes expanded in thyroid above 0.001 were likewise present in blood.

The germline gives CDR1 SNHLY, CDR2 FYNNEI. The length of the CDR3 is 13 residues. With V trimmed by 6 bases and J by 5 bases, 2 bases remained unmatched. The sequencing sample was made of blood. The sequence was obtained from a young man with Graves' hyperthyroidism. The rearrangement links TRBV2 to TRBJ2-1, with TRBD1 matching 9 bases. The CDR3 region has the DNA TGTGCCAGCAGCGGGGACAGGGACAATGAGCAGTTCTTC. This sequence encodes CASSGDRDNEQFF.